This section outlines one T cell receptor (beta chain) sequence together with its context. The data stem from a study of blood T cell repertoires in COVID-19. Turning to the study itself: Samples taken during acute and convalescent COVID-19 were collected in the United States, Italy and Spain.

Deletions cut 2 bases from V and 2 bases from J, with 5 bases between. Germline CDR1 and CDR2: SGHRS and YFSETQ. The CDR3 consists of 13 residues. Authors' analysis steps: Estimates of nucleated cell counts were drawn from the amplification of reference gene primers. Some clones are missing from TCRdb's copy, which holds only in-frame ones; the method was immunoSEQ multiplex PCR. V, J and clone size were drawn from that table, and D and trimming were deduced from the DNA. The sample comprises 15,000 to 20,000 clones, roughly 91% of which are singletons, and around 7.2% rests with the top ten. The receptor's source is a human donor in a cohort sampled during active COVID-19. The specimen was peripheral blood. The gene calls are TRBV5-1 and TRBJ1-3; D is undetermined. CDR3 loop: CASSLQTGNTIYF. The CDR3 coding sequence is TGCGCCAGCAGCTTACAAACTGGAAACACCATATATTTT.